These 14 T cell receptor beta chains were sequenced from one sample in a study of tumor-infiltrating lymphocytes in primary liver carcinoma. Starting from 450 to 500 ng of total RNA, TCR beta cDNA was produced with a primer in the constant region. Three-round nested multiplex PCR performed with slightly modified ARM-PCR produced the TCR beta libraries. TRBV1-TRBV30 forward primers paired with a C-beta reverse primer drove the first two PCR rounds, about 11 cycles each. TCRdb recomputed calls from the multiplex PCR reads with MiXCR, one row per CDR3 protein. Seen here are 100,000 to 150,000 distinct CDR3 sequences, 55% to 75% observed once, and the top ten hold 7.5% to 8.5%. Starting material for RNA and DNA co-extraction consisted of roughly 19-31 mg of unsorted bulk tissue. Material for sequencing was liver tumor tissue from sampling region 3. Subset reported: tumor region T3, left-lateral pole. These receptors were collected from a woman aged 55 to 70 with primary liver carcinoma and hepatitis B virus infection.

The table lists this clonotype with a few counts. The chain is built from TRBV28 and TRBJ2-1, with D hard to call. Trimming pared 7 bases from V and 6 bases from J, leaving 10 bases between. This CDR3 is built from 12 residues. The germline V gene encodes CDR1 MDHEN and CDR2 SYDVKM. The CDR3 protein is CASTTSLNEQFF. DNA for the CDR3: TGTGCCAGCACCACCTCCCTCAATGAGCAGTTCTTC.

The CDR3 spells CASSAPGINYEQYF. In nucleotides, the CDR3 is TGTGCCAGCAGTGCTCCAGGGATAAACTACGAGCAGTACTTC. This rearrangement joins TRBV2 to TRBJ2-7, with D maybe TRBD1 (5 bases). The CDR3 has 14 residues. In germline, CDR1 is SNHLY, CDR2 FYNNEI. V lost 4 bases and J lost 3, with 13 bases in between.

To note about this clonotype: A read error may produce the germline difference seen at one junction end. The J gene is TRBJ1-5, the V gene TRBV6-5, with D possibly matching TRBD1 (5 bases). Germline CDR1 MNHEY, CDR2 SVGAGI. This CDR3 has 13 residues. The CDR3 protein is CVSSYGGDQPQHF. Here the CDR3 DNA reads TGTGTCAGCAGTTACGGGGGTGATCAGCCCCAGCACTTT.

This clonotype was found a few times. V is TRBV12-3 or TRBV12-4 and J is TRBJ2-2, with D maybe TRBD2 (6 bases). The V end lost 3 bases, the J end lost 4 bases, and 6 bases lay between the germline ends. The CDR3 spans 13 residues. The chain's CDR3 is CASSFGSTGELFF. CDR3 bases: TGTGCCAGCAGTTTCGGGAGCACCGGGGAGCTGTTTTTT.

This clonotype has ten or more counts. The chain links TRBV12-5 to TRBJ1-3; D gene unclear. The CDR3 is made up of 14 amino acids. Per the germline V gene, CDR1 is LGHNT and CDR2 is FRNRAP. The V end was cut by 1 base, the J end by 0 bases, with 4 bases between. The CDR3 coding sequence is TGTGCTAGTGGTTTGGGGATCTCTGGAAACACCATATATTTT. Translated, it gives CASGLGISGNTIYF.

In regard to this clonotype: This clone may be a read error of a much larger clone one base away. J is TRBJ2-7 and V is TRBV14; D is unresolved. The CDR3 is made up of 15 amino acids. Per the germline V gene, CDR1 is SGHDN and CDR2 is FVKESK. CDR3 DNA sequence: TGTGCCAGCAGCCCGCTCGCCGGGTCCCACTACGATCAGTACTTC. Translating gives CASSPLAGSHYDQYF.

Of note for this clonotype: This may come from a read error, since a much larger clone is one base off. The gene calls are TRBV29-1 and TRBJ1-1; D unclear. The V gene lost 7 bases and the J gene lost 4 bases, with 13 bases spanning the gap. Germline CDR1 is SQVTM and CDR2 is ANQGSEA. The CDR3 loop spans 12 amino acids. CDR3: CSAAPGRTEAFF. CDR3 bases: TGCAGCGCAGCGCCTGGCCGCACTGAAGCTTTCTTT.

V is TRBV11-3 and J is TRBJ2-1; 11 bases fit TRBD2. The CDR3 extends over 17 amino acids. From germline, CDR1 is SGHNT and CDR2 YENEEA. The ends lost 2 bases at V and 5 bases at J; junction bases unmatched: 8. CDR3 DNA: TGTGCCAGCAGCTTAATGTTTCAGACTAGCGGGAACAATGAGCAGTTCTTC. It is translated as CASSLMFQTSGNNEQFF. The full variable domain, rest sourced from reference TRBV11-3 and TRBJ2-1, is EAGVVQSPRYKIIEKKQPVAFWCNPISGHNTLYWYLQNLGQGPELLIRYENEEAVDDSQLPKDRFSAERLKGVDSTLKIQPAELGDSAVYLCASSLMFQTSGNNEQFFGPGTRLTVL.

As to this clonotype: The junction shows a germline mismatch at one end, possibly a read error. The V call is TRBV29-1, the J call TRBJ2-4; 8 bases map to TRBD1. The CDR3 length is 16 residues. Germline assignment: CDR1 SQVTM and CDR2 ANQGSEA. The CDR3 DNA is TGCAGGGTTGAATCAGGGGGCAGTAGGGCCAAAAACATTCAGTATTTC. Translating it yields CRVESGGSRAKNIQYF. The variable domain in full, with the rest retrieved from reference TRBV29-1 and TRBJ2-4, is SAVISQKPSRDICQRGTSLTIQCQVDSQVTMMFWYRQQPGQSLTLIATANQGSEATYESGFVIDKFPISRPNLTFSTLTVSNMSPEDSSIYLCRVESGGSRAKNIQYFGAGTRLSVL.

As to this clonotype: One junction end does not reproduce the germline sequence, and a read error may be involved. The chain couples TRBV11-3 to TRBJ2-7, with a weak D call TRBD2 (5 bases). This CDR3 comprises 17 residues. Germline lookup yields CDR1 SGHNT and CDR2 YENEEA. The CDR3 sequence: CANSPDRAELGTYEQYF. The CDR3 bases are TGTGCCAACAGCCCGGACCGAGCGGAATTAGGTACCTACGAGCAGTACTTC.

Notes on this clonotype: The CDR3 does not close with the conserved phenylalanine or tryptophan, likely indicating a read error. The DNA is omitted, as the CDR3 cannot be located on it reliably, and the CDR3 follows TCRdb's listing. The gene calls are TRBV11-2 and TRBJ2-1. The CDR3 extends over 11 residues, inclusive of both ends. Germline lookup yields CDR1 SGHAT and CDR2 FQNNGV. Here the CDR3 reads CASILALIPFI.

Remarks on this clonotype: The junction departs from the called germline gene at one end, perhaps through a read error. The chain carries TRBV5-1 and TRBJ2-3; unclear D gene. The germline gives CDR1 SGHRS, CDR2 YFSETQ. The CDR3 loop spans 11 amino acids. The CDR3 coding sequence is TGCACCAGCAGCTTGGAAGATACGCAGTATTTT. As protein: CTSSLEDTQYF.

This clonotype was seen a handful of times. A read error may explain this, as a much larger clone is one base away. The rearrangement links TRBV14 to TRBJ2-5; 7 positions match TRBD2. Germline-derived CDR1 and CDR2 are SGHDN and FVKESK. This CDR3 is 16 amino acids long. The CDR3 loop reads CTSSQGVTGGDETQYF. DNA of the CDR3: TGTACCAGCAGCCAAGGCGTGACGGGAGGCGACGAGACCCAGTACTTC. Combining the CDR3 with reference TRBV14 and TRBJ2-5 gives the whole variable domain EAGVTQFPSHSVIEKGQTVTLRCDPISGHDNLYWYRRVMGKEIKFLLHFVKESKQDESGMPNNRFLAERTGGTYSTLKVQPAELEDSGVYFCTSSQGVTGGDETQYFGPGTRLLVL.

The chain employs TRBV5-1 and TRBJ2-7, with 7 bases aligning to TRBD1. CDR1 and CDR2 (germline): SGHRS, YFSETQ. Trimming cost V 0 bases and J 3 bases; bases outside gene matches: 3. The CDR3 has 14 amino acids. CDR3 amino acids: CASSLGGTDYEQYF. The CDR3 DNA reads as TGCGCCAGCAGCTTGGGGGGGACAGACTACGAGCAGTACTTC.